The T cell receptor (beta chain) under discussion was sequenced for a study of blood T cell repertoires in COVID-19. Study at large: The cDNA or gDNA used as material had been derived from T cells, B-cell-depleted T cells, or PBMCs.

The CDR3 covers 15 residues. Trimming at V came to 4 bases and at J to 8 bases, leaving 9 bases not matched to a gene. CDR1 SGDLS and CDR2 YYNGEE come from the germline V gene. Self-reported history from a screening survey and questionnaire set each donor's cohort. In the study's own analysis: Counts of nucleated cells, estimated from reference gene primer amplification, were obtained. The assay was immunoSEQ multiplex PCR, and TCRdb's table has in-frame clones only and misses some. The D gene and trimming were derived from the DNA, and the V and J assignments and clone size from that table. The sample holds 200,000 to 250,000 clones, roughly 90% seen once.

Material for sequencing was PBMCs or T cells enriched from blood (not recorded which). The sequence came from a woman in her fifties or sixties in a cohort exposed to, infected with or recovered from COVID-19 (not recorded which). V gene TRBV9 combines with J gene TRBJ1-3, with TRBD1 matching over 10 bases. The chain's CDR3 is CASSRGQGFRDTIYF. CDR3 nucleotide sequence: TGTGCCAGCAGCAGGGGACAGGGGTTCCGGGACACCATATATTTT.